These T cell receptor beta chains were read from a single sample in a study of T-cell reconstitution after alpha-beta-depleted transplantation in children. TCRdb recomputed calls from the PCR reads with MiXCR, one row per CDR3 protein. The repertoire has about 540,000 distinct CDR3 sequences, approximately 30% of them found once; the top ten carry 36%. The material was PBMCs, obtained before TCRalphabeta/CD19-depleted stem cell transplant. The receptor set was obtained from a boy in the first two years of life with Wiskott-Aldrich syndrome, due to receive a stem cell transplant. The CDR3 runs from the conserved cysteine through the conserved F or W. The D gene is left open where the match is weak. Part of the rows lack a size; the others show once, few, many or a class for expanded clones.

CDR3 length	D gene	clone size	V gene	J gene	CDR3 protein	CDR3 DNA
15	TRBD1	few	TRBV5-1	TRBJ2-7	CASSLGTGGPYEQYF	TGCGCCAGCAGCTTGGGGACAGGGGGCCCGTACGAGCAGTACTTC
15	.	.	TRBV28	TRBJ2-1	CASSFPKGRHYEQFF	TGTGCCAGCAGTTTTCCCAAGGGCCGGCACTATGAGCAGTTCTTC
13	TRBD1	few	TRBV14	TRBJ2-7	CASSRQGNYEQYF	TGTGCCAGCAGCCGACAGGGAAACTACGAGCAGTACTTC
16	TRBD2	few	TRBV10-3	TRBJ2-3	CAISPSSGRESDTQYF	TGTGCCATCAGTCCGAGTAGCGGGAGGGAATCAGATACGCAGTATTTT
13	.	.	TRBV18	TRBJ2-5	CASSGLQQETQYF	TGTGCCAGCTCGGGGTTGCAGCAAGAGACCCAGTACTTC
12	.	.	TRBV14	TRBJ1-1	CASSHPPQGTFF	TGTGCCAGCAGCCACCCGCCCCAGGGTACTTTCTTT
16	.	.	TRBV20-1	TRBJ1-5	CSARDRGINSNQPQHF	TGCAGTGCTAGAGATCGGGGCATTAATAGCAATCAGCCCCAGCATTTT
15	.	.	TRBV7-2	TRBJ1-6	CASSWGGSYNSPLHF	TGTGCCAGCAGCTGGGGCGGCAGCTATAATTCACCCCTCCACTTT
14	.	.	TRBV3-1	TRBJ2-7	CASSQQFSSYEQYF	TGTGCCAGCAGCCAACAGTTTAGCTCCTACGAGCAGTACTTC
16	TRBD1	.	TRBV12-3/TRBV12-4	TRBJ2-7	CASSLGPGTGAYEQYF	TGTGCCAGCAGTTTAGGGCCCGGGACAGGGGCCTACGAGCAGTACTTC
14	.	.	TRBV20-1	TRBJ2-7	CSALVTGPVHEQYF	TGCAGTGCCCTAGTAACAGGGCCCGTGCACGAGCAGTACTTC
13	.	few	TRBV4-1	TRBJ1-1	CASSHPGDTEAFF	TGCGCCAGCAGCCACCCAGGGGACACTGAAGCTTTCTTT
13	TRBD1	.	TRBV20-1	TRBJ2-3	CSAIGGWTDTQYF	TGCAGTGCCATAGGGGGCTGGACAGATACGCAGTATTTT
14	.	.	TRBV10-3	TRBJ1-2	CAISEEAGYYGDTF	TGTGCCATCAGTGAAGAGGCAGGCTACTATGGCGACACCTTC
16	.	.	TRBV14	TRBJ2-3	CASSQERLKFTDTQYF	TGTGCCAGCAGCCAAGAAAGGCTTAAGTTCACAGATACGCAGTATTTT
15	.	.	TRBV5-1	TRBJ2-1	CASSLLGLGNNEQFF	TGCGCCAGCAGCTTGCTCGGTCTAGGGAACAATGAGCAGTTCTTC
16	TRBD2	.	TRBV28	TRBJ2-4	CASSVTSGGSPNIQYF	TGTGCCAGCAGTGTAACTAGCGGGGGTTCTCCAAACATTCAGTACTTC
15	.	.	TRBV7-9	TRBJ1-5	CASSRGGLFPQPQHF	TGTGCCAGCAGTCGGGGTGGGCTTTTCCCCCAGCCCCAGCATTTT
16	.	.	TRBV12-3/TRBV12-4	TRBJ2-1	CASRSKPGDKANEQFF	TGTGCCAGCAGATCCAAACCGGGGGACAAGGCCAATGAGCAGTTCTTC
14	TRBD2	.	TRBV11-2	TRBJ2-5	CASSPAGAIETQYF	TGTGCCAGCAGCCCCGCGGGAGCGATTGAGACCCAGTACTTC
16	.	.	TRBV19	TRBJ1-5	CASSIQGDYSNQPQHF	TGTGCCAGTAGTATCCAGGGAGACTATAGCAATCAGCCCCAGCATTTT
12	.	few	TRBV6-1	TRBJ1-1	CASKYTNTEAFF	TGTGCCAGCAAGTACACCAACACTGAAGCTTTCTTT
17	TRBD2	.	TRBV7-9	TRBJ2-1	CASSLDLAGGLYNEQFF	TGTGCCAGCAGCTTAGACTTAGCGGGGGGGCTCTACAATGAGCAGTTCTTC
12	.	few	TRBV12-3/TRBV12-4	TRBJ1-2	CASSREGRGYTF	TGTGCCAGCAGTCGAGAGGGACGTGGCTACACCTTC
15	.	few	TRBV12-3/TRBV12-4	TRBJ2-7	CASSFYGQRPYEQYF	TGTGCCAGCAGTTTCTATGGACAGAGGCCCTACGAGCAGTACTTC
14	.	.	TRBV12-3/TRBV12-4	TRBJ2-7	CASSLARASYEQYF	TGTGCCAGCAGTTTGGCCAGGGCTTCCTACGAGCAGTACTTC
11	.	few	TRBV12-3/TRBV12-4	TRBJ1-4	CASSFSEKLFF	TGTGCCAGCAGTTTCAGCGAAAAACTGTTTTTT
12	.	few	TRBV28	TRBJ2-7	CASSSYNYEQYF	TGTGCCAGCAGTTCATACAACTACGAGCAGTACTTC
13	.	.	TRBV15	TRBJ2-7	CATSLGRVYEQYF	TGTGCCACCAGCCTAGGAAGGGTCTACGAGCAGTACTTC
16	.	.	TRBV20-1	TRBJ2-1	CSARDVGLPAESEQFF	TGCAGTGCTAGAGATGTCGGACTTCCAGCAGAGAGTGAGCAGTTCTTC
13	.	.	TRBV10-3	TRBJ2-7	CATAPGQQYEQYF	TGTGCCACCGCTCCCGGACAGCAGTACGAGCAGTACTTC
15	.	many	TRBV5-1	TRBJ1-5	CASSLEGGGNQPQHF	TGCGCCAGCAGCTTGGAAGGGGGTGGCAATCAGCCCCAGCATTTT
13	.	.	TRBV5-1	TRBJ1-1	CASSSIRFTEAFF	TGCGCCAGCAGCTCTATTCGGTTCACTGAAGCTTTCTTT
14	TRBD2	few	TRBV5-8	TRBJ2-3	CASSRSGSTDTQYF	TGTGCCAGCAGCCGTAGCGGGAGCACAGATACGCAGTATTTT
12	.	few	TRBV29-1	TRBJ2-1	CSVESGYNEQFF	TGCAGCGTTGAATCAGGCTACAATGAGCAGTTCTTC
13	.	.	TRBV5-5	TRBJ2-2	CASRGRVNGELFF	TGTGCCAGCAGGGGCAGGGTGAACGGGGAGCTGTTTTTT
16	TRBD2	few	TRBV28	TRBJ2-3	CASSFWTSVSTDTQYF	TGTGCCAGCAGTTTTTGGACTAGCGTGAGCACAGATACGCAGTATTTT
14	.	.	TRBV3-1	TRBJ1-1	CASSQLRGNTEAFF	TGTGCCAGCAGCCAATTGAGGGGGAACACTGAAGCTTTCTTT
15	TRBD2	.	TRBV10-3	TRBJ2-1	CAISQLAGLYNEQFF	TGTGCCATCAGCCAGCTAGCGGGACTATACAATGAGCAGTTCTTC
16	TRBD2	few	TRBV5-1	TRBJ2-1	CASSLHRLAGAGEQFF	TGCGCCAGCAGCTTGCATCGACTAGCGGGGGCGGGTGAGCAGTTCTTC
14	.	.	TRBV6-1	TRBJ2-7	CASSETGRSYEQYF	TGTGCCAGCAGTGAGACAGGCCGCTCCTACGAGCAGTACTTC
15	.	.	TRBV5-1	TRBJ1-1	CASSLVLGRTDEAFF	TGCGCCAGCAGCTTGGTTTTGGGACGAACCGATGAAGCTTTCTTT
14	.	few	TRBV7-6	TRBJ2-3	CASSLGGNADTQYF	TGTGCCAGCAGCTTAGGGGGTAACGCAGATACGCAGTATTTT
15	.	.	TRBV18	TRBJ2-3	CASSPLLGTTDTQYF	TGTGCCAGCTCACCACTTCTAGGGACCACAGATACGCAGTATTTT
19	.	.	TRBV11-2	TRBJ2-5	CASSLVYPQGAWEGETQYF	TGTGCCAGCAGCTTAGTTTATCCCCAGGGCGCTTGGGAAGGGGAGACCCAGTACTTC
14	.	few	TRBV12-3/TRBV12-4	TRBJ2-7	CASPGSGFTYEQYF	TGTGCCAGCCCGGGAAGCGGGTTCACCTACGAGCAGTACTTC
15	TRBD1	.	TRBV10-3	TRBJ1-5	CAISGTGASNQPQHF	TGTGCCATCAGTGGAACAGGGGCAAGCAATCAGCCCCAGCATTTT
16	TRBD2	.	TRBV4-1	TRBJ2-2	CASSQDGTSIAGELFF	TGCGCCAGCAGCCAAGATGGGACTAGCATAGCCGGGGAGCTGTTTTTT
13	TRBD1	few	TRBV27	TRBJ1-1	CASSGQGIPEAFF	TGTGCCAGCAGCGGACAGGGGATCCCCGAAGCTTTCTTT
17	.	few	TRBV7-9	TRBJ2-2	CASSLRRAHPRIRELFF	TGTGCCAGCAGCTTACGTCGCGCTCATCCGAGGATTAGGGAGCTGTTTTTT